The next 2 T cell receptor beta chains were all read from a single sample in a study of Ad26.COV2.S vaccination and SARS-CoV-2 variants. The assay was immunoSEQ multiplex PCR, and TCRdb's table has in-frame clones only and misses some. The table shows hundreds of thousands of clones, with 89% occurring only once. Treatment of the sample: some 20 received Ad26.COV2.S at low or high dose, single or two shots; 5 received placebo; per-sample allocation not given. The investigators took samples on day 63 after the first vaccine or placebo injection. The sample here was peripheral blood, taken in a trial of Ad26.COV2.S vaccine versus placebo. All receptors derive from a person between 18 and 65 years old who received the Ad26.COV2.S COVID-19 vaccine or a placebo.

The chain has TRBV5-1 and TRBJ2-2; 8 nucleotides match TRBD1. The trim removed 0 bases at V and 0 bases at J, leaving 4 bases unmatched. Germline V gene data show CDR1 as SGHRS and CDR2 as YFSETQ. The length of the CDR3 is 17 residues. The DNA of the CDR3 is TGCGCCAGCAGCTTGGCGCAGACAGGGGCGAACACCGGGGAGCTGTTTTTT. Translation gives CASSLAQTGANTGELFF.

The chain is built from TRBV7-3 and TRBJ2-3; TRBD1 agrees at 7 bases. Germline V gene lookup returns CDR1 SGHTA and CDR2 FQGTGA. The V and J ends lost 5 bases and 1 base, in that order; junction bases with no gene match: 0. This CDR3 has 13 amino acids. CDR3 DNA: TGTGCCAGCAGCACAGGGGGCACAGATACGCAGTATTTT. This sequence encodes CASSTGGTDTQYF.